The sequence of this TCR beta chain was determined in a study of chemoradiotherapy in HPV16-positive cancers. The V gene's germline CDR1 is SGHVS and CDR2 FQNEAQ. Trimming stripped 5 bases from V and 1 base from J, with 12 bases between. CDR3 length: 15 residues. TCRdb keeps only in-frame clones here, not all; method: immunoSEQ multiplex PCR. The sample contains 5,500 to 8,000 clones, roughly 80% of which appear only once. This sample was obtained from a patient who underwent chemoradiotherapy. This clonotype originated in a human donor with HPV-associated anogenital cancer. V is TRBV7-8 and J is TRBJ2-1; D remains ambiguous. In DNA form, the CDR3 reads TGTGCCAGCAGCCCGAGGTGGGGTTCCTACAATGAGCAGTTCTTC. It encodes CASSPRWGSYNEQFF.